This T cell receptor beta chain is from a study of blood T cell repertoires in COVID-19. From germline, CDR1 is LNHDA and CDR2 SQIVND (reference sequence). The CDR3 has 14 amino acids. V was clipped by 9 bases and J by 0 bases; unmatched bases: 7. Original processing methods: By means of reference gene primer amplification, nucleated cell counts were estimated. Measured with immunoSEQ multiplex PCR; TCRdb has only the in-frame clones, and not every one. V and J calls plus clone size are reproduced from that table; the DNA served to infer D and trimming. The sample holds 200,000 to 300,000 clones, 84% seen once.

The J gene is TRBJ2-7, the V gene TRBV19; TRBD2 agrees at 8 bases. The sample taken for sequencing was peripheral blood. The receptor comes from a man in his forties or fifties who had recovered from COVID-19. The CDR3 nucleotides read TGTGCCAGCTCTCCTAGCGGGTCCTCCTACGAGCAGTACTTC. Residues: CASSPSGSSYEQYF.